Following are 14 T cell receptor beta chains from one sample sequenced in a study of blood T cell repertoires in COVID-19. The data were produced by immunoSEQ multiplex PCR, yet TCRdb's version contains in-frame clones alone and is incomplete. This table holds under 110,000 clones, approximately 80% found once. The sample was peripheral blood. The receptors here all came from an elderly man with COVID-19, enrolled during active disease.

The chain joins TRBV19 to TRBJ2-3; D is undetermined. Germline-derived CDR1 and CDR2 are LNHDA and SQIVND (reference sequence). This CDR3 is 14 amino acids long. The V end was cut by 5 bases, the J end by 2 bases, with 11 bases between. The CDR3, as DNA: TGTGCCAGTAGTTTTAAGAGACACACAGATACGCAGTATTTT. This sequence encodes CASSFKRHTDTQYF.

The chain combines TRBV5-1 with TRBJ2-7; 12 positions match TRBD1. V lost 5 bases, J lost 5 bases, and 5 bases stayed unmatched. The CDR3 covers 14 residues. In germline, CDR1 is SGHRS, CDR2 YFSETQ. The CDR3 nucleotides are TGCGCCAGCAGAGAGGGACAGGGGGCCCACGAGCAGTACTTC. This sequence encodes CASREGQGAHEQYF. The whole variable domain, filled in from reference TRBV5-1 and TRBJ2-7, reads KAGVTQTPRYLIKTRGQQVTLSCSPISGHRSVSWYQQTPGQGLQFLFEYFSETQRNKGNFPGRFSGRQFSNSRSEMNVSTLELGDSALYLCASREGQGAHEQYFGPGTRLTVT.

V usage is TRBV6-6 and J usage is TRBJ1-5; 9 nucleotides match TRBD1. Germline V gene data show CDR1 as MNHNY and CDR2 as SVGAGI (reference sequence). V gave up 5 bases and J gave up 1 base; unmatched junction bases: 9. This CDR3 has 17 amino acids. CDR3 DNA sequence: TGTGCCAGCAGTCAAACAGGGGGCGCGGGGAGCAATCAGCCCCAGCATTTT. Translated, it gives CASSQTGGAGSNQPQHF.

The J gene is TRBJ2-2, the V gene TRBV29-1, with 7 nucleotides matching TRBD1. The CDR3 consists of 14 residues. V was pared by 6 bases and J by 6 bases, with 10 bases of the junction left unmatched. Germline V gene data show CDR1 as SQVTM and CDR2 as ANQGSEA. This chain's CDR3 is CSVPTLGTAGELFF. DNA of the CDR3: TGCAGCGTGCCCACCCTAGGGACAGCCGGGGAGCTGTTTTTT.

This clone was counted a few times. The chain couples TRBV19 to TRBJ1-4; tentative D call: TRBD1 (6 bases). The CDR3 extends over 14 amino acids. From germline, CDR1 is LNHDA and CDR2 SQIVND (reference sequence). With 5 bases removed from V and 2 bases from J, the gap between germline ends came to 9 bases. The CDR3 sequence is CASSSTGTNEKLFF. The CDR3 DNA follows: TGTGCCAGTAGTTCAACAGGGACTAATGAAAAACTGTTTTTT.

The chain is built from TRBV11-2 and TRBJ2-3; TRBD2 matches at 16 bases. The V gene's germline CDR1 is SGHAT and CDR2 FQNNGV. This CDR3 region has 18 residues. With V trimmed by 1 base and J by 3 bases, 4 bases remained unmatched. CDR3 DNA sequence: TGTGCCAGCAGCTTAGTAGGGACTAGCGGGAGGGAAACAGATACGCAGTATTTT. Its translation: CASSLVGTSGRETDTQYF.

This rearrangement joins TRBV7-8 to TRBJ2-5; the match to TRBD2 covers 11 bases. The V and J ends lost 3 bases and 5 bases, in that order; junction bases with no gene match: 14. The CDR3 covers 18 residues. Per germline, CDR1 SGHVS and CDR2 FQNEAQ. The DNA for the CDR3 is TGTGCCAGCAGCTTCGGTCTGGCTAGCGGGAGGTTGAGGGAGACCCAGTACTTC. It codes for CASSFGLASGRLRETQYF.

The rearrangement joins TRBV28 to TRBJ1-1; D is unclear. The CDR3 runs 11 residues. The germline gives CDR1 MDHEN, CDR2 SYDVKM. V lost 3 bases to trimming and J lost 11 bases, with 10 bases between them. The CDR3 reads CASSFLEKAFF. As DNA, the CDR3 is TGTGCCAGCAGTTTCTTGGAGAAGGCTTTCTTT.

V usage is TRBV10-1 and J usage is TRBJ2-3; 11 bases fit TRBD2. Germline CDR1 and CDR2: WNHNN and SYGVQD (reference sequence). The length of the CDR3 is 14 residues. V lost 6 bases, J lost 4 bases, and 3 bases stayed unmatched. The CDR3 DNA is TGCGCCAGCAGGAAACTAGCGGGAGCAGATACGCAGTATTTT. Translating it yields CASRKLAGADTQYF.

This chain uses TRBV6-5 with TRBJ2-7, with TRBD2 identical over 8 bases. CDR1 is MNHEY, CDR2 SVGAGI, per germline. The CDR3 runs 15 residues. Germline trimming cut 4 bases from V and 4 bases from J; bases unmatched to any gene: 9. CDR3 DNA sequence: TGTGCCAGCAGTTTCAACCCGGGACTAGGTTACGAGCAGTACTTC. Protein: CASSFNPGLGYEQYF.

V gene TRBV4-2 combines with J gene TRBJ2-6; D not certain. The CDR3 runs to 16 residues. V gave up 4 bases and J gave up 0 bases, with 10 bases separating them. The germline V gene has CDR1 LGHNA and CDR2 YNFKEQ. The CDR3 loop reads CASSPAADSGANVLTF. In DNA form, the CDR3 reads TGTGCCAGCAGCCCGGCCGCGGACTCTGGGGCCAACGTCCTGACTTTC.

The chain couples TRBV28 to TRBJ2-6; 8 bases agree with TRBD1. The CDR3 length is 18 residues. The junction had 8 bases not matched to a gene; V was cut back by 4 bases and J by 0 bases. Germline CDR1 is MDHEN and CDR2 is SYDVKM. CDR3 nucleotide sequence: TGTGCCAGCAGTTCGCTACAGGGGGATATCTCTGGGGCCAACGTCCTGACTTTC. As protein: CASSSLQGDISGANVLTF.

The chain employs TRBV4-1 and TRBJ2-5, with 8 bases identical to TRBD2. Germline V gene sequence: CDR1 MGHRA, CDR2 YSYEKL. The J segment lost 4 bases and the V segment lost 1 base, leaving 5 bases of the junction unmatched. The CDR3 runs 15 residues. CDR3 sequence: CASSQGTGGLETQYF. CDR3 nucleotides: TGCGCCAGCAGCCAAGGGACGGGGGGGCTAGAGACCCAGTACTTC.

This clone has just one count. The chain's CDR3 is CASSGHDRGKWYEQYF. The CDR3, as DNA: TGTGCCAGCAGCGGCCACGACAGGGGGAAGTGGTACGAGCAGTACTTC. The V call is TRBV7-9, the J call TRBJ2-7; 9 bases line up with TRBD1. Trimming took 5 bases from V and 4 from J; bases not matched to a gene: 12. The CDR3 length is 16 residues. Germline V gives CDR1 SEHNR, CDR2 FQNEAQ (reference sequence).